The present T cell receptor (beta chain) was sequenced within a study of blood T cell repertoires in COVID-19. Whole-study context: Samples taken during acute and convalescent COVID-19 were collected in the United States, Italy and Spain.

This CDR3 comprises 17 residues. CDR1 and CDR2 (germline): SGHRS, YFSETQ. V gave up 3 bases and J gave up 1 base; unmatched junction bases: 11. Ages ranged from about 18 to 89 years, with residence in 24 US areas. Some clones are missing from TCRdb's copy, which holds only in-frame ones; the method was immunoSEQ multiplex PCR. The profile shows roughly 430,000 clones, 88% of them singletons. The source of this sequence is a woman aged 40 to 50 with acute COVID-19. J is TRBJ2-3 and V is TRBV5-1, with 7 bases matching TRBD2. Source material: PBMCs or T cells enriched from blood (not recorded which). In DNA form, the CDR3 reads TGCGCCAGCAGCTGGCGTCTAGGGGCGGGGGGCACAGATACGCAGTATTTT. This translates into CASSWRLGAGGTDTQYF.